This TCR beta chain came from a study of radiotherapy plus CTLA-4 blockade in lung cancer. Overall study results and limits: In blood, tumor-derived TCR clones expanded after radiotherapy plus ipilimumab.

For this clone: Its antigen is not known.

This CDR3 region has 13 residues. V was trimmed by 5 bases and J by 6 bases, leaving 11 bases between them. Looked up from germline, CDR1 is MNHNS and CDR2 is SASEGT. TCRdb's table, derived via immunoSEQ multiplex PCR, lists solely in-frame clones and lacks some. The sample contains about 87,000 clones, around nine tenths of which appear only once. The clonotype was recovered from a human donor with non-small cell lung cancer that progressed on radiotherapy plus ipilimumab. The V gene is TRBV6-1, the J gene TRBJ2-1, with unresolved D. Specimen: peripheral blood, collected from a patient treated with radiotherapy plus ipilimumab. The CDR3 sequence is CASSSTPRNEQFF. The CDR3 nucleotides are TGTGCCAGCAGTTCTACACCACGCAATGAGCAGTTCTTC.